Below are 16 T cell receptor beta chains sequenced from a single sample in a study of PD-1 blockade in classical Hodgkin lymphoma. In every patient, relapse followed autologous stem cell transplantation, while exposure to brentuximab vedotin differed. Assay: immunoSEQ multiplex PCR; the TCRdb copy retains only in-frame clones and omits some. This sample carries 25,000 to 35,000 clones, 70% to 75% of them seen once, and the ten largest clones take more than 3%. Sequences were derived from peripheral blood mononuclear cells (PBMCs), sampled before the second cycle of nivolumab. These receptors all come from a human donor with classical Hodgkin lymphoma.

This chain links TRBV18 with TRBJ2-2; 9 bases line up with TRBD1. V was clipped by 3 bases and J by 2 bases; unmatched bases: 7. Germline CDR1 reads KGHSH; CDR2 reads LQKENI. CDR3 size: 17 residues. CDR3: CASSPAGTGINTGELFF. The CDR3 nucleotides read TGTGCCAGCTCACCCGCCGGGACAGGGATTAACACCGGGGAGCTGTTTTTT.

The rearrangement links TRBV28 to TRBJ1-6; D call uncertain. V was clipped by 2 bases and J by 9 bases, with 11 bases between them. This CDR3 is built from 14 residues. Germline CDR1 is MDHEN and CDR2 is SYDVKM. CDR3 nucleotides: TGTGCCAGCAGTTTAAATGGAGAACTTTCACCCCTCCACTTT. This translates into CASSLNGELSPLHF.

The gene calls are TRBV5-1 and TRBJ2-3, with 8 bases matching TRBD2. This CDR3 spans 15 amino acids. Losses at the gene ends were 7 bases for V and 2 bases for J; bases not matched to a gene: 9. The germline gives CDR1 SGHRS, CDR2 YFSETQ. The CDR3 sequence is CASSLAGPHTDTQYF. Here the CDR3 DNA reads TGCGCCAGCTCCTTAGCGGGGCCACACACAGATACGCAGTATTTT.

This clone was found a few times. The chain employs TRBV7-6 and TRBJ2-1, with 12 bases lining up with TRBD2. The V and J ends lost 5 bases and 2 bases, in that order; junction bases with no gene match: 10. There are 18 residues in the CDR3. Germline assignment: CDR1 SGHVS and CDR2 FNYEAQ. CDR3 region: CASSLDLTSGGTYNEQFF. Written as DNA, the CDR3 is TGTGCCAGCAGCCTCGACCTGACTAGCGGGGGCACCTACAATGAGCAGTTCTTC. Complete variable domain (other parts from reference TRBV7-6 and TRBJ2-1): GAGVSQSPRYKVTKRGQDVALRCDPISGHVSLYWYRQALGQGPEFLTYFNYEAQQDKSGLPNDRFSAERPEGSISTLTIQRTEQRDSAMYRCASSLDLTSGGTYNEQFFGPGTRLTVL.

This clone was seen once. The rearrangement links TRBV15 to TRBJ2-7; 8 bases are shared with TRBD1. Germline V gene sequence: CDR1 LNHNV, CDR2 YYDKDF (reference sequence). J was trimmed by 4 bases and V by 0 bases; bases with no gene match: 2. This CDR3 comprises 14 residues. The CDR3 loop is CATSRDDRGYEQYF. The CDR3 nucleotides are TGTGCCACCAGCAGAGATGACAGGGGTTACGAGCAGTACTTC.

The chain combines TRBV9 with TRBJ1-2; D unresolved. CDR1 is SGDLS, CDR2 YYNGEE, per germline. The CDR3 contains 13 residues. The germline V and J ends were trimmed by 1 base and 5 bases, with 9 bases remaining between them. The CDR3 DNA is TGTGCCAGCAGCGTAATGAGATTTTATGGCTACACCTTC. Encoded protein: CASSVMRFYGYTF.

The chain has TRBV11-2 and TRBJ1-5, with D unclear. The germline V gene has CDR1 SGHAT and CDR2 FQNNGV. Between the trimmed V and J ends, which lost 5 bases and 4 bases, there was a span of 9 bases. This CDR3 is 13 amino acids long. CDR3 in amino acids: CASSAERNQPQHF. CDR3 DNA sequence: TGTGCCAGCAGCGCCGAAAGGAATCAGCCCCAGCATTTT. The full variable domain, with the rest looked up from reference TRBV11-2 and TRBJ1-5, is EAGVAQSPRYKIIEKRQSVAFWCNPISGHATLYWYQQILGQGPKLLIQFQNNGVVDDSQLPKDRFSAERLKGVDSTLKIQPAKLEDSAVYLCASSAERNQPQHFGDGTRLSIL.

CDR3 sequence reads: CASSYLGDYGYTF. Written as DNA, the CDR3 is TGTGCCAGCAGCTACCTCGGGGACTATGGCTACACCTTC. This rearrangement joins TRBV5-4 to TRBJ1-2; unclear D gene. Deletions cut 3 bases from V and 3 bases from J, with 9 bases between. CDR1 and CDR2 (germline): SGHNT, YYREEE (reference sequence). This CDR3 contains 13 residues. The whole variable domain, filled in from reference TRBV5-4 and TRBJ1-2, reads ETGVTQSPTHLIKTRGQQVTLRCSSQSGHNTVSWYQQALGQGPQFIFQYYREEENGRGNFPPRFSGLQFPNYSSELNVNALELDDSALYLCASSYLGDYGYTFGSGTRLTVV.

The chain has TRBV6-6 and TRBJ2-3; 11 nucleotides line up with TRBD2. The CDR3 covers 16 residues. V dropped 2 bases and J dropped 2; count of bases not matched to a gene: 3. Per germline, CDR1 MNHNY and CDR2 SVGAGI (reference sequence). The CDR3 is CASSYRLAGNTDTQYF. CDR3 coding DNA: TGTGCCAGCAGTTACAGACTAGCGGGGAACACAGATACGCAGTATTTT.

This clone showed up just once. The chain carries TRBV5-1 and TRBJ2-2; D gene uncertain. Germline V gives CDR1 SGHRS, CDR2 YFSETQ. The length of the CDR3 is 16 residues. V gave up 0 bases and J gave up 0 bases, with 9 bases separating them. CDR3 sequence: CASSLDGPTNTGELFF. DNA for the CDR3: TGCGCCAGCAGCTTGGACGGACCCACGAACACCGGGGAGCTGTTTTTT. Full variable domain (outside the CDR3, taken from reference TRBV5-1 and TRBJ2-2): KAGVTQTPRYLIKTRGQQVTLSCSPISGHRSVSWYQQTPGQGLQFLFEYFSETQRNKGNFPGRFSGRQFSNSRSEMNVSTLELGDSALYLCASSLDGPTNTGELFFGEGSRLTVL.

In its sample, this clone was seen once. This sequence joins TRBV12-5 and TRBJ2-3; 8 positions match TRBD2. The CDR3 totals 16 residues. The trim removed 2 bases at V and 4 bases at J, leaving 8 bases unmatched. The germline gives CDR1 LGHNT, CDR2 FRNRAP. CDR3 region: CASGLPETSAADTQYF. The CDR3 coding sequence is TGTGCTAGTGGTTTGCCTGAGACTAGCGCGGCAGATACGCAGTATTTT.

The chain uses TRBV15 and TRBJ2-2; 9 bases align to TRBD1. With 6 bases clipped from V and 4 bases from J, the junction kept 6 bases outside the gene matches. Per the germline V gene, CDR1 is LNHNV and CDR2 is YYDKDF (reference sequence). The CDR3 is 15 residues long. CDR3: CATRTGTGSTGELFF. The DNA of the CDR3 is TGTGCCACCAGGACCGGGACAGGGTCCACCGGGGAGCTGTTTTTT.

This clone is medium-sized. At one of its ends the junction is not consistent with the germline gene, which may arise from a read error. The chain uses TRBV7-7 and TRBJ2-3, with D maybe TRBD2 (6 bases). CDR1 is SSHAT, CDR2 FNYEAQ, per germline (reference sequence). The CDR3 has 14 amino acids. The CDR3 protein is CASSRLVGTDTQYF. The CDR3 DNA is TGTGCTAGCAGCCGACTAGTTGGTACAGATACGCAGTATTTT. Full variable domain (missing parts from reference TRBV7-7 and TRBJ2-3): GAGVSQSPRYKVTKRGQDVTLRCDPISSHATLYWYQQALGQGPEFLTYFNYEAQPDKSGLPSDRFSAERPEGSISTLTIQRTEQRDSAMYRCASSRLVGTDTQYFGPGTRLTVL.

The V gene is TRBV19, the J gene TRBJ2-3; 9 nucleotides agree with TRBD2. Germline trimming cut 10 bases from V and 0 bases from J; bases unmatched to any gene: 5. This CDR3 comprises 14 residues. Germline CDR1 LNHDA, CDR2 SQIVND (reference sequence). As DNA, the CDR3 is TGTGCCACCAGCGGGGGGACTAGCACAGATACGCAGTATTTT. This translates into CATSGGTSTDTQYF.

This chain links TRBV30 with TRBJ1-1; D is perhaps TRBD1 (5 bases). Per the germline V gene, CDR1 is GTSNPN and CDR2 is SVGIG (reference sequence). This CDR3 comprises 14 residues. The ends were cut back, 1 base at V and 1 base at J, with 10 bases in the middle. The DNA for the CDR3 is TGTGCCTGGAGTGGGGGGGTTGGGAACACTGAAGCTTTCTTT. Translation gives CAWSGGVGNTEAFF.

This chain uses TRBV6-5 with TRBJ2-7, with unresolved D. This CDR3 spans 13 amino acids. V shed 4 bases and J shed 6 bases, with 13 bases lying between them. Germline CDR1 reads MNHEY; CDR2 reads SVGAGI. CDR3 nucleotide sequence: TGTGCCAGCAGTTTGCAACAGCAGGTCGAGCAGTACTTC. Translated, it gives CASSLQQQVEQYF.